The entry that follows covers one T cell receptor beta chain sequence. This specimen comes from a study of T cell changes during pregnancy in multiple sclerosis. The V gene lost 4 bases and the J gene lost 0 bases, with 12 bases spanning the gap. This CDR3 contains 15 residues. The germline CDR1 and CDR2 sequences are SGDLS and YYNGEE. TCRdb keeps only in-frame clones here, not all; method: immunoSEQ multiplex PCR. The data hold about 64,000 clones, with 80% to 95% observed a single time. The sequence came from a female donor with multiple sclerosis, enrolled in a pregnancy study. The rearrangement joins TRBV9 to TRBJ2-3; D might be TRBD1 (5 bases). The sample was peripheral blood, taken in the second trimester of pregnancy. CDR3 loop: CASSLGQPSTDTQYF. CDR3 nucleotide sequence: TGTGCCAGCAGCCTGGGGCAGCCTAGCACAGATACGCAGTATTTT.